Presented here are 29 T cell receptor beta chains from one specimen sequenced in a study of cytomegalovirus exposure and HLA in healthy donors. With 60 Vbeta and 13 Jbeta primers, the PCR was carried out. Profiling relied on immunoSEQ multiplex PCR, and the TCRdb table lists in-frame clones only, not all of them. Here the sample spans 95,000 to 150,000 clones, approximately 76% being singletons. Source material: PBMCs. These receptor sequences come from a man aged 60 to 75 in good health and CMV-seropositive.

This chain connects TRBV9 to TRBJ1-3, with a possible D match to TRBD1 (6 bases). V dropped 3 bases and J dropped 7 bases, with 11 bases sitting between them. Germline CDR1 SGDLS, CDR2 YYNGEE. This CDR3 spans 13 amino acids. The CDR3 region is CASSGQGLNTIYF. The CDR3 bases are TGTGCCAGCAGCGGCCAGGGGCTCAACACCATATATTTT.

This sequence joins TRBV10-1 and TRBJ2-1, with TRBD1 as a possible D gene (6 bases). Germline CDR1 and CDR2: WNHNN and SYGVQD (reference sequence). The V gene lost 8 bases and the J gene lost 12 bases, with 20 bases spanning the gap. This CDR3 is 13 amino acids long. The CDR3 DNA follows: TGCGCCAGCTCCCCCCAAGGCAGGGGCTGGCAGTTCTTC. Its protein is CASSPQGRGWQFF.

The chain employs TRBV2 and TRBJ1-1, with D unclear. The CDR3 has 14 amino acids. V was trimmed by 8 bases and J by 0 bases, leaving 13 bases between them. The germline V gene has CDR1 SNHLY and CDR2 FYNNEI. The CDR3 sequence is CASAIMRMNTEAFF. The CDR3 DNA follows: TGTGCCAGCGCCATTATGAGAATGAACACTGAAGCTTTCTTT.

This clone was observed once. This chain links TRBV5-4 with TRBJ2-5; the match to TRBD2 covers 14 bases. With 4 bases clipped from V and 5 bases from J, the junction kept 13 bases outside the gene matches. The CDR3 consists of 18 residues. Germline values: CDR1 SGHNT, CDR2 YYREEE (reference sequence). The CDR3: CASSPAPPTSGRGETQYF. The CDR3 DNA reads as TGTGCCAGCAGCCCTGCCCCTCCGACTAGCGGGAGGGGGGAGACCCAGTACTTC.

This chain uses TRBV7-6 with TRBJ2-5; D unclear. Germline lookup yields CDR1 SGHVS and CDR2 FNYEAQ. The length of the CDR3 is 13 residues. The V end was cut by 4 bases, the J end by 1 base, with 7 bases between. The CDR3 DNA follows: TGTGCCAGCAGCTATGGGCCCCAAGAGACCCAGTACTTC. Translation gives CASSYGPQETQYF.

The chain is built from TRBV18 and TRBJ1-5; 8 bases match TRBD1. The CDR3 extends over 14 amino acids. Germline CDR1 reads KGHSH; CDR2 reads LQKENI. J was trimmed by 2 bases and V by 6 bases; bases with no gene match: 3. CDR3 residues: CASSGTGGNQPQHF. CDR3 DNA sequence: TGTGCCAGCTCGGGGACAGGTGGCAATCAGCCCCAGCATTTT. Using reference TRBV18 and TRBJ1-5 for the parts outside the CDR3, the full variable domain is NAGVMQNPRHLVRRRGQEARLRCSPMKGHSHVYWYRQLPEEGLKFMVYLQKENIIDESGMPKERFSAEFPKEGPSILRIQQVVRGDSAAYFCASSGTGGNQPQHFGDGTRLSIL.

This chain uses TRBV10-1 with TRBJ2-7, with 14 bases that match TRBD2. J was trimmed by 7 bases and V by 5 bases; bases with no gene match: 7. This CDR3 spans 15 amino acids. CDR1 and CDR2 (germline): WNHNN, SYGVQD (reference sequence). The CDR3 DNA reads TGCGCCAGCAGTCCCGGGACTAGCGGGAGTGGTGAGCAGTACTTC. This sequence encodes CASSPGTSGSGEQYF.

The rearrangement joins TRBV5-4 to TRBJ2-3, with 7 positions matching TRBD2. The CDR3 runs 12 residues. CDR1 is SGHNT and CDR2 is YYREEE in the germline V gene (reference sequence). Trimming at V came to 4 bases and at J to 9 bases, leaving 5 bases not matched to a gene. CDR3 region: CASSGTSETQYF. CDR3 DNA sequence: TGTGCCAGCAGCGGTACTAGCGAGACGCAGTATTTT.

The chain has TRBV19 and TRBJ2-7; 7 bases are shared with TRBD1. Per the germline V gene, CDR1 is LNHDA and CDR2 is SQIVND (reference sequence). Unmatched junction bases numbered 10, after V lost 6 bases and J lost 2 bases. The CDR3 loop spans 15 amino acids. The CDR3 DNA follows: TGTGCCAGTAGCGGTCCGGGGACAGCCACCTACGAGCAGTACTTC. As protein: CASSGPGTATYEQYF.

In the case of this clone: At one boundary the junction diverges from the germline segment, which might be a read error. The gene calls are TRBV6-5 and TRBJ2-6; D might be TRBD1 (5 bases). CDR3 length equals 15 residues. The germline V gene has CDR1 MNHEY and CDR2 SVGAGI. CDR3 region: CASRKAGSGANGLTF. CDR3 nucleotides: TGTGCCAGCAGAAAAGCAGGGTCTGGGGCCAACGGCCTGACTTTC.

The chain joins TRBV5-1 to TRBJ1-2; D is unresolved. The germline V and J ends were trimmed by 2 bases and 7 bases, with 12 bases remaining between them. CDR1 is SGHRS, CDR2 YFSETQ, per germline. The CDR3 runs to 13 residues. The CDR3 DNA sequence: TGCGCCAGCAGCTTTCAGGAGGGCTCTGGCTACACCTTC. Protein sequence: CASSFQEGSGYTF. Combining the CDR3 with reference TRBV5-1 and TRBJ1-2 gives the whole variable domain KAGVTQTPRYLIKTRGQQVTLSCSPISGHRSVSWYQQTPGQGLQFLFEYFSETQRNKGNFPGRFSGRQFSNSRSEMNVSTLELGDSALYLCASSFQEGSGYTFGSGTRLTVV.

This chain links TRBV11-2 with TRBJ2-7; 10 bases agree with TRBD1. This CDR3 has 15 residues. V was pared by 3 bases and J by 7 bases, with 9 bases of the junction left unmatched. Germline CDR1 SGHAT, CDR2 FQNNGV. This CDR3 is CASSFTGTGEGEQYF. CDR3 DNA sequence: TGTGCCAGCAGCTTTACCGGGACAGGGGAAGGAGAGCAGTACTTC.

A few counts support this clone. The rearrangement links TRBV30 to TRBJ1-1; 10 bases are a match to TRBD1. J was trimmed by 12 bases and V by 4 bases; bases with no gene match: 11. Germline CDR1 reads GTSNPN; CDR2 reads SVGIG (reference sequence). The CDR3 runs to 13 residues. CDR3 region: CAWMSTGGVWTFF. Here the CDR3 DNA reads TGTGCCTGGATGTCGACAGGGGGCGTCTGGACTTTCTTT.

There are a few counts of this clone. V is TRBV2 and J is TRBJ2-7; TRBD2 aligns across 7 bases. After removal of 11 bases from V and 2 bases from J, the junction contained 9 bases not matched to a gene. The germline V gene has CDR1 SNHLY and CDR2 FYNNEI. CDR3 length: 13 amino acids. The CDR3, as DNA: TGTGCCTCCAGGCGGGAGTCCCCCTACGAGCAGTACTTC. Encoded protein: CASRRESPYEQYF.

The V and J genes are TRBV11-2 and TRBJ1-1; 9 bases are a match to TRBD1. This CDR3 has 14 amino acids. Germline-derived CDR1 and CDR2 are SGHAT and FQNNGV. V was clipped by 5 bases and J by 6 bases; unmatched bases: 7. Here the CDR3 reads CASSGGGDRAEAFF. The CDR3, as DNA: TGTGCCAGCAGCGGAGGAGGGGACAGGGCTGAAGCTTTCTTT.

V gene TRBV11-2 combines with J gene TRBJ2-5; TRBD1 agrees at 10 bases. CDR3 length equals 14 residues. Germline trimming cut 1 base from V and 11 bases from J; bases unmatched to any gene: 7. Germline V gene sequence: CDR1 SGHAT, CDR2 FQNNGV. CDR3 loop: CASSLGRQGAWQYF. CDR3 nucleotides: TGTGCCAGCAGCTTAGGCCGACAGGGGGCGTGGCAGTACTTC. The full variable domain, rest sourced from reference TRBV11-2 and TRBJ2-5, is EAGVAQSPRYKIIEKRQSVAFWCNPISGHATLYWYQQILGQGPKLLIQFQNNGVVDDSQLPKDRFSAERLKGVDSTLKIQPAKLEDSAVYLCASSLGRQGAWQYFGPGTRLLVL.

This sequence joins TRBV5-1 and TRBJ1-2, with D unresolved. There are 12 residues in the CDR3. Trimming stripped 7 bases from V and 7 bases from J, with 14 bases between. CDR1 and CDR2 (germline): SGHRS, YFSETQ. The chain's CDR3 is CASLGSFGGYTF. The CDR3 DNA reads as TGCGCCAGCCTAGGCTCGTTCGGTGGCTACACCTTC.

The chain employs TRBV29-1 and TRBJ1-2, with D perhaps TRBD1 (5 bases). The CDR3 loop spans 13 amino acids. Trimming shortened V by 6 bases and J by 3 bases, and 14 bases separated the two germline ends. CDR1 and CDR2 (germline): SQVTM, ANQGSEA. CDR3 in amino acids: CSVTRGGDYGYTF. The CDR3 DNA is TGCAGCGTCACCCGGGGGGGGGACTATGGCTACACCTTC.

This chain uses TRBV5-1 with TRBJ1-1; TRBD1 is a possible D gene (5 bases). Germline CDR1 and CDR2: SGHRS and YFSETQ. The CDR3 is 16 residues long. Trimming removed 4 bases at V and 1 base at J, with 17 bases between. CDR3 amino acids: CASSHILQGENTEAFF. DNA for the CDR3: TGCGCCAGCAGCCACATATTGCAGGGCGAGAACACTGAAGCTTTCTTT.

The CDR3, as DNA: TGTGCCACCACTCGGGACAACGAGCAGTACTTC. This translates into CATTRDNEQYF. The chain has TRBV28 and TRBJ2-7; D perhaps matches TRBD1 (6 bases). V was shortened by 10 bases and J by 5 bases, with 12 bases between the two germline ends. The CDR3 runs 11 residues. Germline values: CDR1 MDHEN, CDR2 SYDVKM.

This chain connects TRBV4-1 to TRBJ1-4; possibly TRBD1 for D (5 bases). Looked up from germline, CDR1 is MGHRA and CDR2 is YSYEKL. V lost 1 base to trimming and J lost 3 bases, with 9 bases between them. The CDR3 contains 15 residues. The CDR3 DNA reads TGCGCCAGCAGCCAAGGACAACAGGCTAATGAAAAACTGTTTTTT. Translated: CASSQGQQANEKLFF.

CDR3 sequence (DNA): TGCGCCAGCAGTACGGACAGGGTCCGTGGCTACACCTTC. Protein product: CASSTDRVRGYTF. V is TRBV10-1 and J is TRBJ1-2; 8 bases map to TRBD1. The germline V gene encodes CDR1 WNHNN and CDR2 SYGVQD (reference sequence). The CDR3 has 13 residues. V trimming: 5 bases; J trimming: 7 bases; junction bases outside the gene matches: 6.

The rearrangement links TRBV9 to TRBJ1-1, with TRBD1 matching over 9 bases. This CDR3 spans 14 amino acids. With V trimmed by 5 bases and J by 4 bases, 6 bases remained unmatched. In germline, CDR1 is SGDLS, CDR2 YYNGEE. This CDR3 reads CASSDGQGPTEAFF. The CDR3 DNA reads TGTGCCAGCAGTGATGGACAGGGGCCCACTGAAGCTTTCTTT.

The rearrangement uses TRBV7-3 and TRBJ2-3; TRBD1 matches at 9 bases. J lost 4 bases, V lost 4 bases, and 15 bases had no gene match. CDR3 length: 18 amino acids. Germline CDR1 and CDR2: SGHTA and FQGTGA. The CDR3 region is CASSSFPWGDRDADTQYF. The CDR3, as DNA: TGTGCCAGCAGCTCCTTCCCCTGGGGGGACAGGGACGCAGATACGCAGTATTTT. The full variable domain, completed using reference TRBV7-3 and TRBJ2-3, is GAGVSQTPSNKVTEKGKYVELRCDPISGHTALYWYRQSLGQGPEFLIYFQGTGAADDSGLPNDRFFAVRPEGSVSTLKIQRTERGDSAVYLCASSSFPWGDRDADTQYFGPGTRLTVL.

This clone was seen a handful of times. This chain's CDR3 is CASSEGTRVPYEQYF. The CDR3 DNA is TGTGCCAGCAGTGAAGGTACTCGAGTACCCTACGAGCAGTACTTC. This chain links TRBV2 with TRBJ2-7; D unresolved. Germline V CDR1 and CDR2: SNHLY, FYNNEI. This CDR3 is built from 15 residues. V was clipped by 1 base and J by 2 bases, with 12 bases between them.

V is TRBV6-5 and J is TRBJ2-1, with 12 bases lining up with TRBD1. With V trimmed by 5 bases and J by 7 bases, 6 bases remained unmatched. The V gene's germline CDR1 is MNHEY and CDR2 SVGAGI. This CDR3 has 15 residues. CDR3 DNA: TGTGCCAGCAGTGGGGACAGGGGGCGCTGGAATGAGCAGTTCTTC. It yields the protein CASSGDRGRWNEQFF.

The V call is TRBV18, the J call TRBJ2-2; 10 positions agree with TRBD2. Germline trimming cut 5 bases from V and 4 bases from J; bases unmatched to any gene: 7. The V gene's germline CDR1 is KGHSH and CDR2 LQKENI. The CDR3 length is 16 residues. CDR3 residues: CASSSAGGLPTGELFF. The CDR3 nucleotides are TGTGCCAGCTCATCAGCGGGGGGGCTTCCCACCGGGGAGCTGTTTTTT.

This chain uses TRBV2 with TRBJ1-5; possibly TRBD1 for D (5 bases). Trimming left V 7 bases short and J 3 bases short, with 16 bases between. CDR3 length: 15 residues. Germline CDR1 is SNHLY and CDR2 is FYNNEI. The CDR3 region has the DNA TGTGCCAGCACGCTCGGGGGGTCCCACAATCAGCCCCAGCATTTT. Translation: CASTLGGSHNQPQHF.

The chain uses TRBV5-1 and TRBJ1-2, with D maybe TRBD1 (5 bases). The ends were cut back, 4 bases at V and 4 bases at J, with 17 bases in the middle. Germline V gives CDR1 SGHRS, CDR2 YFSETQ. The CDR3 sequence is 15 residues long. The CDR3 nucleotides are TGCGCCAGCAGCAGCACAGGATTTAGTATCTATGGCTACACCTTC. The encoded protein is CASSSTGFSIYGYTF. The full variable domain, rest sourced from reference TRBV5-1 and TRBJ1-2, is KAGVTQTPRYLIKTRGQQVTLSCSPISGHRSVSWYQQTPGQGLQFLFEYFSETQRNKGNFPGRFSGRQFSNSRSEMNVSTLELGDSALYLCASSSTGFSIYGYTFGSGTRLTVV.